Listed below are T cell receptor beta chains from one sample, sequenced in a study of blood T cell repertoires in COVID-19. Generated by immunoSEQ multiplex PCR, the TCRdb table keeps only in-frame clones and is missing some. The sample carries 250,000 or so clones, 80% to 90% recorded once. The source material was PBMCs or T cells enriched from blood (not recorded which). All receptors derive from a woman aged 35 to 49 who had been exposed to COVID-19. CDR3s include the opening cysteine and the closing phenylalanine or tryptophan.

j_gene: TRBJ2-7
v_gene: TRBV11-2
CDR3aa: CASSLTGTRYEQYF

j_gene: TRBJ2-5
v_gene: TRBV7-9
CDR3aa: CASSVTQVPQGTQYF

j_gene: TRBJ2-5
v_gene: TRBV28
CDR3aa: CASSSRDRGHETQYF

j_gene: TRBJ2-3
v_gene: TRBV9
CDR3aa: CASSVVGQLGADTQYF

j_gene: TRBJ2-5
v_gene: TRBV24-1
CDR3aa: CATSERLAGETQYF

j_gene: TRBJ1-1
v_gene: TRBV4-2
CDR3aa: CASSQAQWASGNTEAFF

j_gene: TRBJ1-5
v_gene: TRBV16
CDR3aa: CASSPTRAGLGQPQHF

j_gene: TRBJ2-3
v_gene: TRBV15
CDR3aa: CATVPGLAGLTDTQYF

j_gene: TRBJ1-2
v_gene: TRBV5-1
CDR3aa: CASSLEATWGLYGYTF

j_gene: TRBJ1-1
v_gene: TRBV5-1
CDR3aa: CASSRHVGNTEAFF

j_gene: TRBJ1-3
v_gene: TRBV9
CDR3aa: CASSVSIAGNTIYF

j_gene: TRBJ1-1
v_gene: TRBV5-1
CDR3aa: CASSLGLTALNTEAFF

j_gene: TRBJ2-1
v_gene: TRBV24-1
CDR3aa: CATGGSGWTYNEQFF

j_gene: TRBJ2-2
v_gene: TRBV5-4
CDR3aa: CASSYLSGTVDGELFF

j_gene: TRBJ1-6
v_gene: TRBV11-2
CDR3aa: CASSLGTAYNSPLHF

j_gene: TRBJ1-1
v_gene: TRBV18
CDR3aa: CASSPISGQNTEAFF

j_gene: TRBJ1-5
v_gene: TRBV1
CDR3aa: CTSSPPEGFYGNQPQHF

j_gene: TRBJ1-2
v_gene: TRBV30
CDR3aa: CAWSVGQGGIRTYGYTF

j_gene: TRBJ1-2
v_gene: TRBV19
CDR3aa: CASSRTGFNYGYTF

j_gene: TRBJ2-3
v_gene: TRBV7-9
CDR3aa: CASSLGGGASDTQYF

j_gene: TRBJ2-7
v_gene: TRBV18
CDR3aa: CASSPRDFHEQYF

j_gene: TRBJ1-3
v_gene: TRBV5-4
CDR3aa: CASSWDRGQGNTIYF

j_gene: TRBJ1-1
v_gene: TRBV2
CDR3aa: CAMMDRMDTEAFF

j_gene: TRBJ1-4
v_gene: TRBV19
CDR3aa: CATQGYPNEKLFF

j_gene: TRBJ1-5
v_gene: TRBV9
CDR3aa: CASSVSETSWPQHF

j_gene: TRBJ1-2
v_gene: TRBV6-5
CDR3aa: CASKADSGYGYTF

j_gene: TRBJ1-2
v_gene: TRBV9
CDR3aa: CASSVDGYGYTF

j_gene: TRBJ1-2
v_gene: TRBV2
CDR3aa: CASSVNRVGGYTF

j_gene: TRBJ2-5
v_gene: TRBV7-2
CDR3aa: CASSPPGLAVQETQYF

j_gene: TRBJ2-3
v_gene: TRBV18
CDR3aa: CASSFQEGWTTDTQYF

j_gene: TRBJ2-1
v_gene: TRBV12-3/TRBV12-4
CDR3aa: CASSYDREQFF

j_gene: TRBJ2-7
v_gene: TRBV27
CDR3aa: CASRFLRDRTYEQYF

j_gene: TRBJ2-2
v_gene: TRBV14
CDR3aa: CASSQDIRTGKEAGELFF

j_gene: TRBJ1-5
v_gene: TRBV25-1
CDR3aa: CASSEGDRGLYSNQPQHF

j_gene: TRBJ1-1
v_gene: TRBV18
CDR3aa: CASSLQGWANTEAFF

j_gene: TRBJ2-5
v_gene: TRBV7-7
CDR3aa: CASSLDRGQRETQYF

j_gene: TRBJ1-1
v_gene: TRBV10-3
CDR3aa: CAINTQGANTEAFF

j_gene: TRBJ1-1
v_gene: TRBV29-1
CDR3aa: CSVLGQGQAFF

j_gene: TRBJ2-3
v_gene: TRBV3-1/TRBV3-2
CDR3aa: CASNTGGGDTQYF

j_gene: TRBJ2-2
v_gene: TRBV19
CDR3aa: CASKWGGDGELFF

j_gene: TRBJ2-2
v_gene: TRBV19
CDR3aa: CASSILTGRTGELFF

j_gene: TRBJ1-2
v_gene: TRBV2
CDR3aa: CASSVSGGGGYTF

j_gene: TRBJ2-2
v_gene: TRBV2
CDR3aa: CASSEGDRGTGELFF

j_gene: TRBJ1-4
v_gene: TRBV5-4
CDR3aa: CASSSRTGGEKLFF

j_gene: TRBJ2-2
v_gene: TRBV11-2
CDR3aa: CASRLAGANTGELFF